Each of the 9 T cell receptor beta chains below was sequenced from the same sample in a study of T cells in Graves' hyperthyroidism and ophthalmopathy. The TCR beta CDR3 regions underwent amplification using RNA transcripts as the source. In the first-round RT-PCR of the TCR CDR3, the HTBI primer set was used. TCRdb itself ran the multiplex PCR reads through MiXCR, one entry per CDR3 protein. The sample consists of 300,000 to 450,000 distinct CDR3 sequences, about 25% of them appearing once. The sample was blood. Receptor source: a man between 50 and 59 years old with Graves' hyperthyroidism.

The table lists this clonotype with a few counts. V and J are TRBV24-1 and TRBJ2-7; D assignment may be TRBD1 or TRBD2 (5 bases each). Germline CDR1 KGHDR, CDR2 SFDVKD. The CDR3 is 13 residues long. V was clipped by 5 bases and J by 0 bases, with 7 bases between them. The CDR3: CATSVGGSYEQYF. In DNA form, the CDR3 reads TGTGCCACCAGTGTTGGGGGCTCCTACGAGCAGTACTTC.

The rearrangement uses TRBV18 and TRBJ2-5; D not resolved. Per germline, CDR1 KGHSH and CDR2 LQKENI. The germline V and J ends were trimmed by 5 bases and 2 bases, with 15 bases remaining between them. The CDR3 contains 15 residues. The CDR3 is CASSNGPLGQETQYF. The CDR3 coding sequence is TGTGCCAGCTCAAACGGCCCACTGGGACAAGAGACCCAGTACTTC.

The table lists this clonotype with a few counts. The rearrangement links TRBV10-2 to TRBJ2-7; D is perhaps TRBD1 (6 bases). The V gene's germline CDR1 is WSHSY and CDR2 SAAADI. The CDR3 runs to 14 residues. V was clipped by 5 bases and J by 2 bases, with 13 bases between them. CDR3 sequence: CASSSGQRTYEQYF. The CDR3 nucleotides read TGCGCCAGCAGTTCGGGACAACGAACCTACGAGCAGTACTTC.

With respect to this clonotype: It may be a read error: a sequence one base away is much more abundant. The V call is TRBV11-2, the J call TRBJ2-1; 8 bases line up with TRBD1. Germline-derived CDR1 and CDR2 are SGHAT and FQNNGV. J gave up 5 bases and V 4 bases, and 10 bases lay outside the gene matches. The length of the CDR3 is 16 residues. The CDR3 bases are TGTGCCAGCAGCTCCGACAGGGGAGCAACGCACAATGAGCAGTTCTTC. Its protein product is CASSSDRGATHNEQFF.

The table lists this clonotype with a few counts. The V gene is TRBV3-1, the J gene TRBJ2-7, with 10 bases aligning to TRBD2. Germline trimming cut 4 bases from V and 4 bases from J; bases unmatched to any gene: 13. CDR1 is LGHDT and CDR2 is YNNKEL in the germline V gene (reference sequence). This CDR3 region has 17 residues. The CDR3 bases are TGTGCCAGCAGCCTTTTCCGCCCGGGACTAGCGTTATACGAGCAGTACTTC. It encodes CASSLFRPGLALYEQYF.

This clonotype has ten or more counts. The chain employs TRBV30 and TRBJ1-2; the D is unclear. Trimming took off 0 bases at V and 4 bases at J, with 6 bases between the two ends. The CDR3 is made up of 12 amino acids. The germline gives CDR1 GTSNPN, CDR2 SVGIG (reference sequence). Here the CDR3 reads CAWSVQIYGYTF. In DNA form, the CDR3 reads TGTGCCTGGAGTGTACAGATCTATGGCTACACCTTC.

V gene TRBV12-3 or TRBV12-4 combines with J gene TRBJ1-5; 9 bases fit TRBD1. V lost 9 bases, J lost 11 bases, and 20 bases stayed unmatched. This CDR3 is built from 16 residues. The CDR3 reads CASGSGTGSSFGAQHF. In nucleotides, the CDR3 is TGTGCCAGTGGCTCGGGGACAGGGAGCTCCTTTGGAGCCCAGCATTTT.

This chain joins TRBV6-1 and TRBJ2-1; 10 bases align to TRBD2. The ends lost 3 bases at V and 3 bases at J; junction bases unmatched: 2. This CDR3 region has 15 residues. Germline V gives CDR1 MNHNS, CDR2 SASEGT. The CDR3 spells CASSETSGYYNEQFF. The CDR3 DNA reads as TGTGCCAGCAGTGAGACTAGCGGGTACTACAATGAGCAGTTCTTC.

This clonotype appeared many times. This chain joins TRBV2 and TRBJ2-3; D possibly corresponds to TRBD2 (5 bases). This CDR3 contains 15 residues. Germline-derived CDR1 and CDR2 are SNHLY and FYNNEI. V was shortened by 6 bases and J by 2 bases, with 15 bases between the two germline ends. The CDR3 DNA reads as TGTGCCAGCAGGGTCCTCGCGGGTCCCACAGATACGCAGTATTTT. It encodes CASRVLAGPTDTQYF.